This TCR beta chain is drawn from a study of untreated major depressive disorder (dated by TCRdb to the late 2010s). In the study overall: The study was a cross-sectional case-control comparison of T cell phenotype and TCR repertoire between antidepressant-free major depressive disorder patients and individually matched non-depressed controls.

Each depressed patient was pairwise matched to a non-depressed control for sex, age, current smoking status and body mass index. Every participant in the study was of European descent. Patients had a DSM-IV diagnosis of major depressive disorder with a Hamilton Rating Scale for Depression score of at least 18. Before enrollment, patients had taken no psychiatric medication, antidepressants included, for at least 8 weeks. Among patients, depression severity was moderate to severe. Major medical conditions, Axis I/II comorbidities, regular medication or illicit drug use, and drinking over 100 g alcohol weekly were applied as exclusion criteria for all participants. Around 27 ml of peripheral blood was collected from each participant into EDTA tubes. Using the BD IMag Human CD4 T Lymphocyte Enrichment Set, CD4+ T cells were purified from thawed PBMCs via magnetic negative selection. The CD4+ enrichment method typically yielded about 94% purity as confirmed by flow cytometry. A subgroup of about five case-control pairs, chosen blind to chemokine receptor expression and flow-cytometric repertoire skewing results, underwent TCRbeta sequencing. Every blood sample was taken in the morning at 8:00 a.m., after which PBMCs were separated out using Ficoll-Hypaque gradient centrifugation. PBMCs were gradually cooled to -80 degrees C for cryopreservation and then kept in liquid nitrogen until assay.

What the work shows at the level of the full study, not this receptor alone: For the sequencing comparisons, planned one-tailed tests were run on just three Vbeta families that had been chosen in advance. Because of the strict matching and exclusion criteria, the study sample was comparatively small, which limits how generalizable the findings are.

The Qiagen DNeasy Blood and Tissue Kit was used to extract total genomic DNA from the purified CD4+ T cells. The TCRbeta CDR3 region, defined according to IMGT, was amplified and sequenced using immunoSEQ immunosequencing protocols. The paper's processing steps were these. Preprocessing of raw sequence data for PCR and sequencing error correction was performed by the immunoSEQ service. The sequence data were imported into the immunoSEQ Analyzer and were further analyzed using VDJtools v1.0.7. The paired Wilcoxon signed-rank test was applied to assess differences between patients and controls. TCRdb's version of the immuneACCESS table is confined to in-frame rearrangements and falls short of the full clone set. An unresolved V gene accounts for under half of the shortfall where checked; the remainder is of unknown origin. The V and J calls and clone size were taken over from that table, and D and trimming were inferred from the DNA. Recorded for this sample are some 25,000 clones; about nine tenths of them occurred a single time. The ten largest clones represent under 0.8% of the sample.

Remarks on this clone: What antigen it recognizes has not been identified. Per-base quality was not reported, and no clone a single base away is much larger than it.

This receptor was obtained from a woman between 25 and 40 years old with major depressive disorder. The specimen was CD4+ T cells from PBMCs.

For the CDR3, the sequence is CAISSTGLNYGYTF. The nucleotides are TGTGCCATCAGTAGTACAGGACTTAACTATGGCTACACCTTC. The chain joins TRBV10-3 to TRBJ1-2; the D segment could be TRBD1, given 5 matching bases. Spanning cysteine to phenylalanine, the CDR3 consists of 14 amino acids. This entry keeps only the CDR3 DNA: 42 bases, framed from base 1. V was cut back by 5 bases and J by 1 base, leaving a gap of 11 bases between them. CDR1 ENHRY and CDR2 SYGVKD were looked up in the germline V gene.